This T cell receptor beta chain appears in the sequencing data of a study of cytomegalovirus exposure and HLA in healthy donors. Findings and caveats of the study: A later analysis reportedly found that, within productive TCRs, an Asian-associated ancestry cluster had fewer N-insertions than the mean observed across the roughly 610 donors.

A remark on this clone: Its antigen is still unknown.

The PCR employed 60 Vbeta primers together with 13 Jbeta primers. Clones were read by immunoSEQ multiplex PCR, and TCRdb kept only the in-frame ones, dropping some. In the table there are 89,000 or so clones, about three quarters of which are singletons. Trimming cost V 3 bases and J 2 bases; bases outside gene matches: 6. The CDR3 spans 15 residues. Germline-derived CDR1 and CDR2 are KGHSH and LQKENI. The V gene is TRBV18, the J gene TRBJ1-1, with TRBD1 matching over 7 bases. The specimen was PBMCs. This receptor was obtained from a boy aged 5 to 17 in good health and CMV-seronegative. The CDR3 bases are TGTGCCAGCTCACCTATGGGACAGACCAACACTGAAGCTTTCTTT. This gives the protein CASSPMGQTNTEAFF.